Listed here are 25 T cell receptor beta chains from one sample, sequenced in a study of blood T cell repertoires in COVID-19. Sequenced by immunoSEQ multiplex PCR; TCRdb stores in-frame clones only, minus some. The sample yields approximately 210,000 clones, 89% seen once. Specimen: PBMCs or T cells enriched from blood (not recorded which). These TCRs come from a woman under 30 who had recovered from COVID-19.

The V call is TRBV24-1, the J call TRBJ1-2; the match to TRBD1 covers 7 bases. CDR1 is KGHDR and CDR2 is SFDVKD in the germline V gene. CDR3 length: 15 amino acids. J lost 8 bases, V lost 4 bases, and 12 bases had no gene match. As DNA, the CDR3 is TGTGCCACCAGTGAGAACGCCCAGGGGGTTTCGGGCTACACCTTC. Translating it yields CATSENAQGVSGYTF.

The CDR3 region has the DNA TGTGCCAGCTTCTGGTGGGGGGGCCCCACAGATACGCAGTATTTT. It is translated as CASFWWGGPTDTQYF. The gene calls are TRBV5-4 and TRBJ2-3; tentative D call: TRBD2 (7 bases). Trimming shortened V by 7 bases and J by 2 bases, and 17 bases separated the two germline ends. The CDR3 sequence is 15 residues long. Germline loops: CDR1 SGHNT, CDR2 YYREEE (reference sequence).

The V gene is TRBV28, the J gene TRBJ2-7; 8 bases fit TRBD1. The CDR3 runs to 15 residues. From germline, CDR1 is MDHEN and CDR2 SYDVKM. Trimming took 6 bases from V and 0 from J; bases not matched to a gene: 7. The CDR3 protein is CASRRRQGSSYEQYF. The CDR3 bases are TGTGCCAGCAGGCGACGACAGGGGAGCTCCTACGAGCAGTACTTC.

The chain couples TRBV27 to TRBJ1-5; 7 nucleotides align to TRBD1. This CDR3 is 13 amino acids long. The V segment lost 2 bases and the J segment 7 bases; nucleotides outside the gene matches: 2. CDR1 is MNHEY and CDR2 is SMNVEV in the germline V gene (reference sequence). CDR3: CASSLNRGQPQHF. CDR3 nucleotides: TGTGCCAGCAGTTTAAACAGGGGACAGCCCCAGCATTTT.

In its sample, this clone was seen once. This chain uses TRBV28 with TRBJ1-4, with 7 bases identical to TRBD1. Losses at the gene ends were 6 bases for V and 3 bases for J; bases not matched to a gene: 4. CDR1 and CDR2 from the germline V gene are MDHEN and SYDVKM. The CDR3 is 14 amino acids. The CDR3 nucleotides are TGTGCCAGCAGAACAGGGGTTTCTAATGAAAAACTGTTTTTT. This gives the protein CASRTGVSNEKLFF.

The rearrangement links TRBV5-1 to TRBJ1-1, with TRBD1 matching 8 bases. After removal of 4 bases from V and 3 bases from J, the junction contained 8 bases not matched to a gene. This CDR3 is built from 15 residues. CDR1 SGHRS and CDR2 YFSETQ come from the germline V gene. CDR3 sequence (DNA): TGCGCCAGCAGCGGCGGACAGGGAGCGTACACTGAAGCTTTCTTT. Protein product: CASSGGQGAYTEAFF.

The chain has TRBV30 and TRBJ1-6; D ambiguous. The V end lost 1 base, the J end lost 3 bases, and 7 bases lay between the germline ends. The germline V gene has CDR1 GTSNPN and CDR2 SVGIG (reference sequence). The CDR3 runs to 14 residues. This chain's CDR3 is CAWSDRDYNSPLHF. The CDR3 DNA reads TGTGCCTGGAGTGACCGGGACTATAATTCACCCCTCCACTTT. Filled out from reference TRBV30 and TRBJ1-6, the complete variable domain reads SQTIHQWPATLVQPVGSPLSLECTVEGTSNPNLYWYRQAAGRGLQLLFYSVGIGQISSEVPQNLSASRPQDRQFILSSKKLLLSDSGFYLCAWSDRDYNSPLHFGNGTRLTVT.

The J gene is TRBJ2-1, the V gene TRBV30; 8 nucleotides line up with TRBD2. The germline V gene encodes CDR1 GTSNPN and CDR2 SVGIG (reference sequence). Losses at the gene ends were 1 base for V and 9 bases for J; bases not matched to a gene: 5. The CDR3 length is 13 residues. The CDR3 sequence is CAWSGAGGSEQFF. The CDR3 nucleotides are TGTGCCTGGAGTGGGGCGGGGGGTAGTGAGCAGTTCTTC.

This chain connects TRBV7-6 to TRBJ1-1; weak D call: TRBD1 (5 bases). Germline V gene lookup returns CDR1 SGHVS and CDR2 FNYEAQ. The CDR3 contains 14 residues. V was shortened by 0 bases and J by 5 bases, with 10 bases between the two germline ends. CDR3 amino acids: CASSLAGAGTEAFF. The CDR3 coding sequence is TGTGCCAGCAGCTTAGCAGGGGCAGGAACTGAAGCTTTCTTT.

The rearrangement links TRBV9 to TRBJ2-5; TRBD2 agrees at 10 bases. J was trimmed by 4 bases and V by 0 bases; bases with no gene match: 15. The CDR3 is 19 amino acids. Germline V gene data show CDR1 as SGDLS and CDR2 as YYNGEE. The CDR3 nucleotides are TGTGCCAGCAGCGTAGAATGCGGACTAGCGGAGCAGACACCAGAGACCCAGTACTTC. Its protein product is CASSVECGLAEQTPETQYF.

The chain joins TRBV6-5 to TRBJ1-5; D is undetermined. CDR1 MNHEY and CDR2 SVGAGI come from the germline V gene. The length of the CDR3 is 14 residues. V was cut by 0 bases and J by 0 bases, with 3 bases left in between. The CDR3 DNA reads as TGTGCCAGCAGTTACTCCTCTAGCAATCAGCCCCAGCATTTT. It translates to CASSYSSSNQPQHF.

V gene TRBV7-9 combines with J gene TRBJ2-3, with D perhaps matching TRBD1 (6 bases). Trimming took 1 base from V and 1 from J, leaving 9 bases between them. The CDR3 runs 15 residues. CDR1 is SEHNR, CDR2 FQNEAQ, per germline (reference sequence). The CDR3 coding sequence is TGTGCCAGCAGCTTAGGGGCAGGGGGCACAGATACGCAGTATTTT. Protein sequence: CASSLGAGGTDTQYF.

The CDR3: CASSPTQSGGPWETQYF. The CDR3, as DNA: TGTGCCAGCAGCCCGACCCAAAGCGGGGGGCCCTGGGAGACCCAGTACTTC. The chain uses TRBV28 and TRBJ2-5; 9 nucleotides align to TRBD2. This CDR3 region has 17 residues. The V and J ends lost 6 bases and 5 bases, in that order; junction bases with no gene match: 16. Germline CDR1 and CDR2: MDHEN and SYDVKM.

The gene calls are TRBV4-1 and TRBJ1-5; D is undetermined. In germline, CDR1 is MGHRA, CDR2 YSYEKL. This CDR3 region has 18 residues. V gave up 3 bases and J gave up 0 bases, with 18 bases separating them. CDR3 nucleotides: TGCGCCAGCAGCCACCGTCCAAAATGGGGAGATAGCAATCAGCCCCAGCATTTT. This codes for CASSHRPKWGDSNQPQHF.

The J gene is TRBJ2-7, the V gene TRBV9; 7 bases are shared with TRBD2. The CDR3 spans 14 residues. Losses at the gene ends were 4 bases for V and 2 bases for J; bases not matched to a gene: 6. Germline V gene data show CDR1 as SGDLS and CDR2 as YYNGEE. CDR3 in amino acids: CASSIGTTPYEQYF. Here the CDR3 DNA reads TGTGCCAGCAGCATAGGGACTACTCCCTACGAGCAGTACTTC. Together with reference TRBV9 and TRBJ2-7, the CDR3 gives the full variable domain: DSGVTQTPKHLITATGQRVTLRCSPRSGDLSVYWYQQSLDQGLQFLIQYYNGEERAKGNILERFSAQQFPDLHSELNLSSLELGDSALYFCASSIGTTPYEQYFGPGTRLTVT.

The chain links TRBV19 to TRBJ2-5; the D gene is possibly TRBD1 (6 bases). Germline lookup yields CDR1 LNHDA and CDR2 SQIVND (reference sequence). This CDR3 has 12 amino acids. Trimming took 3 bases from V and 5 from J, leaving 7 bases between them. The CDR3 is CASSIQGETQYF. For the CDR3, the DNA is TGTGCCAGTAGTATCCAGGGGGAGACCCAGTACTTC.

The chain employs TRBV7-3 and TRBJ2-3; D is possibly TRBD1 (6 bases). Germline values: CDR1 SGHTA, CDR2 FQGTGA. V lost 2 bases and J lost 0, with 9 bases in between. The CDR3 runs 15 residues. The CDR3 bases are TGTGCCAGCAGCTTAGGGGGCCCGAGCACAGATACGCAGTATTTT. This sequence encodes CASSLGGPSTDTQYF.

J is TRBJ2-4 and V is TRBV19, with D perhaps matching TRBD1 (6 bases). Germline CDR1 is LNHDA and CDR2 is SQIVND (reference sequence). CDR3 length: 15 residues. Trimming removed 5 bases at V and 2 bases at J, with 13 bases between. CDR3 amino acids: CASSAQGLTKNIQYF. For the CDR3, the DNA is TGTGCCAGTAGTGCACAGGGTCTGACCAAAAACATTCAGTACTTC.

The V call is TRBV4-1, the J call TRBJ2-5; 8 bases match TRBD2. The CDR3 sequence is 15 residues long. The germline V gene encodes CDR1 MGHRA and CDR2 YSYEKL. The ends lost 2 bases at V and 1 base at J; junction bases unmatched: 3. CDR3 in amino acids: CASSQTGGVQETQYF. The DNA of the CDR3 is TGCGCCAGCAGCCAAACGGGGGGGGTCCAAGAGACCCAGTACTTC.

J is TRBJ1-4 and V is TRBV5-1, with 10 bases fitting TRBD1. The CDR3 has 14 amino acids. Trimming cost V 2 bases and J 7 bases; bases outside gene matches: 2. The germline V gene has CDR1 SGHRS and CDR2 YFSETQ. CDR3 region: CASSFGTGVEKLFF. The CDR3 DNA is TGCGCCAGCAGCTTTGGGACAGGGGTTGAAAAACTGTTTTTT.

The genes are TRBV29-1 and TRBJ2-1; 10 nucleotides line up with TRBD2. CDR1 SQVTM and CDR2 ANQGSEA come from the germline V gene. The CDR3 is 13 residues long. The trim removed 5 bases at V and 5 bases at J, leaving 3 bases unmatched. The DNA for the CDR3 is TGCAGCGTTAGCGGGGGGGCCGACAATGAGCAGTTCTTC. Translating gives CSVSGGADNEQFF.

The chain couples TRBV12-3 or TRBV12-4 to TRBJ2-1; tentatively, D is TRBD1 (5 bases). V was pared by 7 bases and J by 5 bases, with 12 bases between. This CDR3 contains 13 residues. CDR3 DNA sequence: TGTGCCAGCAATCCCATGGGGCACAATGAGCAGTTCTTC. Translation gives CASNPMGHNEQFF.

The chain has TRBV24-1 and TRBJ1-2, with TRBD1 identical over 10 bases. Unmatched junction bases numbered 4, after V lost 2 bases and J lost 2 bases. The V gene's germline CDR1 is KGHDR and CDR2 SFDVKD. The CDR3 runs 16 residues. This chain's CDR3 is CATSDSGQGGNYGYTF. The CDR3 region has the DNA TGTGCCACCAGTGATTCAGGACAGGGGGGAAACTATGGCTACACCTTC.

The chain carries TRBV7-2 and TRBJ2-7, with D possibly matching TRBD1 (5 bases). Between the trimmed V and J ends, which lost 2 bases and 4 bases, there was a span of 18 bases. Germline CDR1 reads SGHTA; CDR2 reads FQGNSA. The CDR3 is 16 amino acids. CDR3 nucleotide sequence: TGTGCCAGCAGCTTAATGATAGGACACCGTATATACGAGCAGTACTTC. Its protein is CASSLMIGHRIYEQYF.

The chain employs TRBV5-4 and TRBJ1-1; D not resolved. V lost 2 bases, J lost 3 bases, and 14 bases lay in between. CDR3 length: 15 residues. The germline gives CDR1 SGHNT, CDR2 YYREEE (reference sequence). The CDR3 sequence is CASSFVKAGYTEAFF. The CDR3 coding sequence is TGTGCCAGCAGCTTCGTGAAGGCGGGGTACACTGAAGCTTTCTTT. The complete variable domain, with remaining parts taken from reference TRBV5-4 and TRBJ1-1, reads ETGVTQSPTHLIKTRGQQVTLRCSSQSGHNTVSWYQQALGQGPQFIFQYYREEENGRGNFPPRFSGLQFPNYSSELNVNALELDDSALYLCASSFVKAGYTEAFFGQGTRLTVV.